Each of the 28 T cell receptor beta chains below was sequenced from the same sample in a study of blood T cell repertoires in COVID-19. Assay: immunoSEQ multiplex PCR; the TCRdb copy retains only in-frame clones and omits some. The table records roughly 150,000 clones, 70% to 80% of them present only once. Sequencing used PBMCs or T cells enriched from blood (not recorded which). Receptors originate from a woman aged 70-85 years in a cohort exposed to, infected with or recovered from COVID-19 (not recorded which).

The chain combines TRBV28 with TRBJ1-5, with no clear D. V was shortened by 5 bases and J by 2 bases, with 10 bases between the two germline ends. The CDR3 sequence is 14 residues long. Germline CDR1 is MDHEN and CDR2 is SYDVKM. The CDR3 DNA sequence: TGTGCCAGCAGTCGAGGATGGGGCAATCAGCCCCAGCATTTT. Residues: CASSRGWGNQPQHF.

The chain uses TRBV5-1 and TRBJ2-2; D is unresolved. Germline CDR1 is SGHRS and CDR2 is YFSETQ. The CDR3 extends over 15 amino acids. V dropped 1 base and J dropped 4 bases, with 11 bases sitting between them. CDR3 loop: CASSLLSPSTGELFF. Written as DNA, the CDR3 is TGCGCCAGCAGCTTGTTGTCCCCCTCCACCGGGGAGCTGTTTTTT.

This clone was recorded once. The chain joins TRBV11-2 to TRBJ2-5; 10 nucleotides agree with TRBD1. Germline V gives CDR1 SGHAT, CDR2 FQNNGV. This CDR3 has 16 amino acids. V was pared by 5 bases and J by 4 bases, with 10 bases of the junction left unmatched. The CDR3 spells CASSRGTGAGRETQYF. Here the CDR3 DNA reads TGTGCCAGCAGCCGCGGGACAGGGGCTGGGAGAGAGACCCAGTACTTC.

The chain links TRBV6-1 to TRBJ2-7; 10 positions match TRBD1. Per germline, CDR1 MNHNS and CDR2 SASEGT. The ends lost 5 bases at V and 5 bases at J; junction bases unmatched: 9. The CDR3 has 15 amino acids. The CDR3 DNA follows: TGTGCCAGCAGTAACCGGGACAGGGGTGTCCACGAGCAGTACTTC. Amino acid sequence: CASSNRDRGVHEQYF.

This chain uses TRBV3-1 (or the pseudogene TRBV3-2) with TRBJ1-6; D is possibly TRBD1 (6 bases). The V end was cut by 4 bases, the J end by 7 bases, with 14 bases between. Germline CDR1 LGHDT, CDR2 YNNKEL (reference sequence). The CDR3 runs to 15 residues. Here the CDR3 reads CASSPPGHRNSPLHF. The CDR3 nucleotides read TGTGCCAGCAGCCCCCCGGGACACCGAAATTCACCCCTCCACTTT.

This clone showed up just once. This chain connects TRBV5-1 to TRBJ1-1; D gene unclear. CDR3 length: 15 amino acids. V lost 4 bases to trimming and J lost 4 bases, with 17 bases between them. Germline V gene data show CDR1 as SGHRS and CDR2 as YFSETQ. CDR3 bases: TGCGCCAGCAGCCGCTCTCCCACAATTGGCACTGAAGCTTTCTTT. It is translated as CASSRSPTIGTEAFF.

The chain couples TRBV7-9 to TRBJ2-3; a possible D gene is TRBD2 (6 bases). Trimming stripped 3 bases from V and 2 bases from J, with 12 bases between. Germline values: CDR1 SEHNR, CDR2 FQNEAQ (reference sequence). The CDR3 extends over 15 amino acids. CDR3 protein: CASSFTLAITDTQYF. For the CDR3, the DNA is TGTGCCAGCAGCTTCACACTAGCCATCACAGATACGCAGTATTTT.

This clone was found a few times. This chain links TRBV29-1 with TRBJ1-2; D gene uncertain. Trimming pared 4 bases from V and 2 bases from J, leaving 5 bases between. Per germline, CDR1 SQVTM and CDR2 ANQGSEA. This CDR3 spans 11 amino acids. CDR3 in amino acids: CSVAGNYGYTF. CDR3 nucleotide sequence: TGCAGCGTTGCCGGGAACTATGGCTACACCTTC.

This clone was counted only a few times. The chain uses TRBV6-2 or TRBV6-3 and TRBJ1-2, with 12 bases fitting TRBD1. Germline V gene data show CDR1 as MNHEY and CDR2 as SVGEGT. This CDR3 spans 14 amino acids. The V and J ends lost 6 bases and 8 bases, in that order; junction bases with no gene match: 7. CDR3 bases: TGTGCCAGCAGCCACCCGGGACAGGGGGCCGGCTACACCTTC. This gives the protein CASSHPGQGAGYTF.

The chain is built from TRBV30 and TRBJ1-5; D call uncertain. Germline assignment: CDR1 GTSNPN and CDR2 SVGIG (reference sequence). The CDR3 is 14 residues long. V was clipped by 0 bases and J by 5 bases, with 11 bases between them. The DNA for the CDR3 is TGTGCCTGGAGTGTTCGGCAGGTAGATCAGCCCCAGCATTTT. This translates into CAWSVRQVDQPQHF.

The chain uses TRBV7-3 and TRBJ2-3; 8 bases line up with TRBD2. Germline V CDR1 and CDR2: SGHTA, FQGTGA. V was clipped by 5 bases and J by 4 bases; unmatched bases: 2. This CDR3 region has 13 residues. CDR3 amino acids: CASSRGGADTQYF. The CDR3 DNA reads TGTGCCAGCAGCCGGGGGGGAGCAGATACGCAGTATTTT.

The CDR3 spells CASSQGLAGRGGETQYF. The CDR3 bases are TGTGCCAGCAGCCAAGGGCTAGCGGGAAGGGGGGGAGAGACCCAGTACTTC. This chain joins TRBV3-1 (or the pseudogene TRBV3-2) and TRBJ2-5; TRBD2 aligns across 9 bases. From germline, CDR1 is LGHDT and CDR2 YNNKEL (reference sequence). The V and J ends lost 1 base and 4 bases, in that order; junction bases with no gene match: 10. This CDR3 spans 17 amino acids.

The V and J genes are TRBV5-1 and TRBJ2-5, with D perhaps matching TRBD1 (6 bases). The CDR3 has 15 residues. The V and J ends lost 4 bases and 2 bases respectively, with 15 bases between them. Germline V gene lookup returns CDR1 SGHRS and CDR2 YFSETQ. The CDR3 loop reads CASSTQGGQQETQYF. CDR3 in DNA: TGCGCCAGCAGCACACAGGGTGGACAACAAGAGACCCAGTACTTC.

The J gene is TRBJ2-1, the V gene TRBV3-1 (or the pseudogene TRBV3-2), with TRBD2 matching over 15 bases. Germline V gene data show CDR1 as LGHDT and CDR2 as YNNKEL (reference sequence). The CDR3 has 15 amino acids. The junction had 5 bases not matched to a gene; V was cut back by 5 bases and J by 9 bases. The DNA for the CDR3 is TGTGCCAGCAGCTTTGGACTAGCGGGAGGGAGTGAGCAGTTCTTC. Translated, it gives CASSFGLAGGSEQFF.

The chain couples TRBV2 to TRBJ1-6, with D possibly TRBD1 on 6 matching bases. Germline CDR1 and CDR2: SNHLY and FYNNEI. The CDR3 runs 17 residues. The V gene lost 6 bases and the J gene lost 6 bases, with 21 bases spanning the gap. The CDR3 reads CASSLSGTRGGNSPLHF. CDR3 sequence (DNA): TGTGCCAGCAGCTTAAGCGGGACACGAGGGGGTAATTCACCCCTCCACTTT. The complete variable domain, with remaining parts taken from reference TRBV2 and TRBJ1-6, reads EPEVTQTPSHQVTQMGQEVILRCVPISNHLYFYWYRQILGQKVEFLVSFYNNEISEKSEIFDDQFSVERPDGSNFTLKIRSTKLEDSAMYFCASSLSGTRGGNSPLHFGNGTRLTVT.

The J gene is TRBJ1-5, the V gene TRBV7-9, with TRBD1 as a possible D gene (5 bases). The V gene's germline CDR1 is SEHNR and CDR2 FQNEAQ (reference sequence). V dropped 0 bases and J dropped 6 bases, with 12 bases sitting between them. The CDR3 has 15 amino acids. In nucleotides, the CDR3 is TGTGCCAGCAGCTTAGCCGGAGGGGTGGGTCAGCCCCAGCATTTT. This gives the protein CASSLAGGVGQPQHF.

This chain links TRBV2 with TRBJ1-5; D perhaps matches TRBD1 (6 bases). Germline CDR1 and CDR2: SNHLY and FYNNEI. The CDR3 is made up of 15 amino acids. Trimming took off 6 bases at V and 2 bases at J, with 14 bases between the two ends. The CDR3 region has the DNA TGTGCCAGCAGCTTACAGGGTGTGGGCAATCAGCCCCAGCATTTT. Amino acid sequence: CASSLQGVGNQPQHF.

Concerning this clone: Distinct nucleotide sequences in the sample also encode this CDR3. The chain has TRBV7-9 and TRBJ2-5; 7 bases align to TRBD2. The CDR3 runs 14 residues. V lost 0 bases, J lost 4 bases, and 2 bases stayed unmatched. Germline V gene data show CDR1 as SEHNR and CDR2 as FQNEAQ (reference sequence). The CDR3 coding sequence is TGTGCCAGCAGCTTAGCGGGAGGGGCAGAGACCCAGTACTTC. Translated, it gives CASSLAGGAETQYF. The whole variable domain, filled in from reference TRBV7-9 and TRBJ2-5, reads DTGVSQNPRHKITKRGQNVTFRCDPISEHNRLYWYRQTLGQGPEFLTYFQNEAQLEKSRLLSDRFSAERPKGSFSTLEIQRTEQGDSAMYLCASSLAGGAETQYFGPGTRLLVL.

Notes on this clone: This CDR3 is also generated by other DNA sequences in the sample. The chain combines TRBV28 with TRBJ1-4, with TRBD1 matching 7 bases. The CDR3 extends over 14 amino acids. Germline V gene data show CDR1 as MDHEN and CDR2 as SYDVKM. The V segment lost 6 bases and the J segment 3 bases; nucleotides outside the gene matches: 4. CDR3 nucleotide sequence: TGTGCCAGCAGCACGACAGGGTCTAATGAAAAACTGTTTTTT. This gives the protein CASSTTGSNEKLFF.

The V and J genes are TRBV7-9 and TRBJ2-7; 14 nucleotides line up with TRBD2. The V gene end was trimmed by 5 bases and the J gene end by 4 bases; junction bases not matched to a gene: 1. The CDR3 runs to 14 residues. Germline V lookup: CDR1 SEHNR, CDR2 FQNEAQ (reference sequence). CDR3 amino acids: CASSRLAGGYEQYF. As DNA, the CDR3 is TGTGCCAGCAGCCGACTAGCGGGAGGGTACGAGCAGTACTTC.

The rearrangement joins TRBV4-2 to TRBJ1-4, with D unresolved. The CDR3 extends over 17 amino acids. Trimming cost V 0 bases and J 0 bases, with 11 bases left between them. Germline CDR1 and CDR2: LGHNA and YNFKEQ. CDR3 protein: CASSQDLFGATNEKLFF. The DNA for the CDR3 is TGTGCCAGCAGCCAAGATCTTTTCGGTGCAACTAATGAAAAACTGTTTTTT.

The chain joins TRBV2 to TRBJ1-5; D perhaps matches TRBD1 (5 bases). The CDR3 runs to 15 residues. Germline CDR1 is SNHLY and CDR2 is FYNNEI. Trimming pared 6 bases from V and 6 bases from J, leaving 18 bases between. The CDR3 DNA is TGTGCCAGCAGCAAACAGGATGATGGCCGTCAGCCCCAGCATTTT. It codes for CASSKQDDGRQPQHF.

The genes are TRBV6-5 and TRBJ2-7, with a tentative D call TRBD1 (5 bases). The CDR3 covers 15 residues. Trimming took 6 bases from V and 5 from J, leaving 20 bases between them. CDR1 and CDR2 (germline): MNHEY, SVGAGI. The CDR3 region has the DNA TGTGCCAGCAGCTTACTTGGACAATCTTGGCACGAGCAGTACTTC. Encoded protein: CASSLLGQSWHEQYF.

The sample holds a few counts of this clone. J is TRBJ1-4 and V is TRBV7-9, with a tentative D call TRBD1 (6 bases). There are 16 residues in the CDR3. The germline gives CDR1 SEHNR, CDR2 FQNEAQ (reference sequence). V was cut by 1 base and J by 8 bases, with 17 bases left in between. CDR3 loop: CASSLGVAGEGEKLFF. CDR3 DNA sequence: TGTGCCAGCAGCTTAGGAGTGGCAGGGGAAGGCGAAAAACTGTTTTTT.

The chain is built from TRBV11-3 and TRBJ1-3; 7 bases match TRBD1. Germline V lookup: CDR1 SGHNT, CDR2 YENEEA. Trimming took 5 bases from V and 3 from J; bases not matched to a gene: 13. This CDR3 contains 17 residues. DNA for the CDR3: TGTGCCAGCAGCCCCTTTTCGGGACAGCCTCTTGGAAACACCATATATTTT. Protein product: CASSPFSGQPLGNTIYF.

The rearrangement links TRBV7-9 to TRBJ2-1, with 8 bases identical to TRBD1. Germline trimming cut 4 bases from V and 1 base from J; bases unmatched to any gene: 6. CDR3 length: 16 amino acids. Germline values: CDR1 SEHNR, CDR2 FQNEAQ (reference sequence). The CDR3 DNA reads TGTGCCAGCAGCTCCGAGACAGGGGAATCCTACAATGAGCAGTTCTTC. Its protein product is CASSSETGESYNEQFF.

This clone was picked up a small number of times. This chain uses TRBV7-2 with TRBJ1-2; 8 bases are shared with TRBD1. Trimming at V came to 5 bases and at J to 2 bases, leaving 4 bases not matched to a gene. Germline values: CDR1 SGHTA, CDR2 FQGNSA. The CDR3 has 14 amino acids. CDR3 loop: CASSPDRGNYGYTF. The CDR3 DNA is TGTGCCAGCAGCCCAGACAGGGGAAACTATGGCTACACCTTC.

The chain is built from TRBV24-1 and TRBJ2-3; D perhaps matches TRBD1 (6 bases). The CDR3 runs to 17 residues. From germline, CDR1 is KGHDR and CDR2 SFDVKD. Trimming cost V 4 bases and J 2 bases, with 18 bases left between them. CDR3 coding DNA: TGTGCCACCAGTGACCAAGCCAGGGGAACCTACACAGATACGCAGTATTTT. It yields the protein CATSDQARGTYTDTQYF.